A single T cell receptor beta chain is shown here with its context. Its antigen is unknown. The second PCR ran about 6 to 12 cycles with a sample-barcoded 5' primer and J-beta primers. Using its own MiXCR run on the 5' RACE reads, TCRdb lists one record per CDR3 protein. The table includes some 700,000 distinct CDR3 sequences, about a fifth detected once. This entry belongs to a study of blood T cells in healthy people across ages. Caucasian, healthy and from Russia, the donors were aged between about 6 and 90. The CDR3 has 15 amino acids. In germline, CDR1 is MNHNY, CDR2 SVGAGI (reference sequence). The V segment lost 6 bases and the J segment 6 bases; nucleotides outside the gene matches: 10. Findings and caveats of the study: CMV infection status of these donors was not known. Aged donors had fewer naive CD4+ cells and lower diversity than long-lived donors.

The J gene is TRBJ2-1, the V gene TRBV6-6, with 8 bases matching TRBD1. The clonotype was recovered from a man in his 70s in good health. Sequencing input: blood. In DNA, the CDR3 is TGTGCCAGCAGCGAAACTTGGACAGGGCGCAATGAGCAGTTCTTC. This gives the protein CASSETWTGRNEQFF.